Listed here are 32 T cell receptor beta chains from one sample, sequenced in a study of T cell responses to AZD1222 COVID-19 vaccine. Method: immunoSEQ multiplex PCR; TCRdb's copy keeps in-frame clones and lacks some. The sample includes 150,000 to 200,000 clones, around 90% of them seen just once. The specimen comprised peripheral blood, sampled 28 days after the second dose of the MenACWY control vaccine. Receptors originate from an adult who received the MenACWY meningococcal vaccine as a control.

The chain carries TRBV30 and TRBJ1-1, with a tentative D call TRBD1 (6 bases). The CDR3 covers 14 residues. The germline V gene encodes CDR1 GTSNPN and CDR2 SVGIG (reference sequence). V was clipped by 3 bases and J by 0 bases, with 11 bases between them. The CDR3 sequence: CAWSRTVVNTEAFF. Here the CDR3 DNA reads TGTGCCTGGAGCCGGACAGTCGTGAACACTGAAGCTTTCTTT.

CDR3 region: CASSPVTRQSNYGYTF. CDR3 bases: TGCGCCAGCAGCCCCGTGACGAGACAGAGTAACTATGGCTACACCTTC. This chain connects TRBV4-1 to TRBJ1-2, with D possibly TRBD1 on 5 matching bases. Germline CDR1 MGHRA, CDR2 YSYEKL. V lost 4 bases and J 1 base, leaving 16 bases between the germline ends. The CDR3 contains 16 residues.

This chain uses TRBV2 with TRBJ2-2; possibly TRBD1 or TRBD2 for D (6 bases each). V was trimmed by 4 bases and J by 3 bases, leaving 15 bases between them. CDR1 is SNHLY, CDR2 FYNNEI, per germline. CDR3 length: 16 residues. CDR3 coding DNA: TGTGCCAGCAGTGGTTCGGGGGCTTTGGACACCGGGGAGCTGTTTTTT. This translates into CASSGSGALDTGELFF.

The chain is built from TRBV2 and TRBJ1-1, with TRBD1 as a possible D gene (6 bases). The CDR3 spans 14 residues. V was trimmed by 5 bases and J by 3 bases, leaving 13 bases between them. Per germline, CDR1 SNHLY and CDR2 FYNNEI. CDR3 DNA sequence: TGTGCCAGCAGTCTTGAGGGGGGATACACTGAAGCTTTCTTT. It yields the protein CASSLEGGYTEAFF.

This sequence joins TRBV6-2 or TRBV6-3 and TRBJ2-5; D is perhaps TRBD2 (6 bases). CDR1 is MNHEY and CDR2 is SVGEGT in the germline V gene. V was cut by 0 bases and J by 1 base, with 9 bases left in between. The CDR3 sequence is 15 residues long. Here the CDR3 DNA reads TGTGCCAGCAGTTACTCGCGGGACTTCCAAGAGACCCAGTACTTC. Its protein product is CASSYSRDFQETQYF.

The rearrangement joins TRBV4-3 to TRBJ2-4; 7 bases map to TRBD2. Looked up from germline, CDR1 is LGHNA and CDR2 is YSLEER. This CDR3 comprises 17 residues. J gave up 1 base and V 0 bases, and 6 bases lay outside the gene matches. This CDR3 is CASSQDWAGAAKNIQYF. CDR3 coding DNA: TGCGCCAGCAGCCAAGATTGGGCGGGAGCGGCCAAAAACATTCAGTACTTC.

The V gene is TRBV30, the J gene TRBJ1-1; D call uncertain. The CDR3 extends over 14 amino acids. V gave up 1 base and J gave up 0 bases, with 9 bases separating them. Germline loops: CDR1 GTSNPN, CDR2 SVGIG (reference sequence). CDR3 region: CAWSAERLNTEAFF. CDR3 sequence (DNA): TGTGCCTGGAGTGCAGAGAGGTTGAACACTGAAGCTTTCTTT.

The V call is TRBV6-2 or TRBV6-3, the J call TRBJ2-7; 11 nucleotides line up with TRBD2. V gave up 1 base and J gave up 3 bases; unmatched junction bases: 2. There are 15 residues in the CDR3. CDR1 MNHEY and CDR2 SVGEGT come from the germline V gene. The CDR3 DNA reads as TGTGCCAGCAGTTACTTGGGACTAGCGGTCTACGAGCAGTACTTC. This sequence encodes CASSYLGLAVYEQYF.

The chain links TRBV19 to TRBJ1-4, with D unclear. This CDR3 is 12 amino acids long. V was shortened by 7 bases and J by 3 bases, with 6 bases between the two germline ends. Germline V gene data show CDR1 as LNHDA and CDR2 as SQIVND (reference sequence). The CDR3 region is CASNRANEKLFF. The CDR3 DNA sequence: TGTGCCAGTAACAGAGCTAATGAAAAACTGTTTTTT.

The chain has TRBV10-1 and TRBJ2-3, with a tentative D call TRBD2 (6 bases). Trimming shortened V by 5 bases and J by 5 bases, and 14 bases separated the two germline ends. The CDR3 consists of 14 residues. The V gene's germline CDR1 is WNHNN and CDR2 SYGVQD (reference sequence). The CDR3 nucleotides are TGCGCCAGCAGTCGGGACTTAGTTGGAGATACGCAGTATTTT. It codes for CASSRDLVGDTQYF.

J is TRBJ1-1 and V is TRBV7-2; D gene ambiguous. Trimming stripped 3 bases from V and 9 bases from J, with 8 bases between. The CDR3 contains 11 residues. The V gene's germline CDR1 is SGHTA and CDR2 FQGNSA. DNA for the CDR3: TGTGCCAGCAGCTTTAGGAGTCAAGCTTTCTTT. Its protein product is CASSFRSQAFF.

The chain combines TRBV10-2 with TRBJ1-6; 8 bases are a match to TRBD1. V was pared by 2 bases and J by 8 bases, with 14 bases of the junction left unmatched. Germline V gives CDR1 WSHSY, CDR2 SAAADI. This CDR3 spans 18 amino acids. The CDR3 region has the DNA TGCGCCAGCAGTGAGAGGGCAGGGGGCTCCGTTATGGATTCACCCCTCCACTTT. Encoded protein: CASSERAGGSVMDSPLHF.

V is TRBV5-1 and J is TRBJ2-1; 11 positions agree with TRBD2. Trimming at V came to 6 bases and at J to 5 bases, leaving 10 bases not matched to a gene. The CDR3 covers 16 residues. Per the germline V gene, CDR1 is SGHRS and CDR2 is YFSETQ. The CDR3 region is CASTLVAGGPHNEQFF. CDR3 DNA sequence: TGCGCCAGCACCCTTGTAGCGGGAGGGCCTCACAATGAGCAGTTCTTC.

The count of this clone is one. CDR3 protein: CASSPAGGSSYEQYF. The CDR3, as DNA: TGTGCCAGCAGCCCCGCAGGGGGGAGCTCCTACGAGCAGTACTTC. This chain connects TRBV28 to TRBJ2-7; TRBD1 might be the D (7 bases). V lost 6 bases to trimming and J lost 0 bases, with 15 bases between them. Germline V lookup: CDR1 MDHEN, CDR2 SYDVKM. The CDR3 spans 15 residues.

The rearrangement joins TRBV15 to TRBJ2-4; no clear D. The CDR3 runs 17 residues. Trimming cost V 3 bases and J 1 base, with 16 bases left between them. The V gene's germline CDR1 is LNHNV and CDR2 YYDKDF (reference sequence). The CDR3 is CATSSPQNLLAKNIQYF. The CDR3 coding sequence is TGTGCCACCAGCAGTCCCCAGAATCTACTTGCCAAAAACATTCAGTACTTC.

The rearrangement links TRBV28 to TRBJ1-2; D is undetermined. The ends were cut back, 4 bases at V and 6 bases at J, with 12 bases in the middle. CDR1 and CDR2 (germline): MDHEN, SYDVKM. The CDR3 is 13 residues long. The CDR3 reads CASSSVQVNGYTF. The CDR3, as DNA: TGTGCCAGCAGTTCTGTCCAGGTTAATGGCTACACCTTC.

This chain links TRBV6-2 or TRBV6-3 with TRBJ1-5; unclear D gene. The germline V gene encodes CDR1 MNHEY and CDR2 SVGEGT. V lost 6 bases to trimming and J lost 11 bases, with 17 bases between them. The CDR3 is 13 residues long. The CDR3 DNA reads as TGTGCCAGCAGCCCTGACCCCGTCACGGCCCAGCATTTT. Protein sequence: CASSPDPVTAQHF.

The chain couples TRBV27 to TRBJ2-7, with 9 bases that match TRBD2. CDR3 size: 15 residues. The J segment lost 6 bases and the V segment lost 2 bases, leaving 8 bases of the junction unmatched. The germline gives CDR1 MNHEY, CDR2 SMNVEV (reference sequence). CDR3 in DNA: TGTGCCAGCAGTTTAGTTGCGGGAGGGCCGGGCGAGCAGTACTTC. It codes for CASSLVAGGPGEQYF.

The chain employs TRBV3-1 (or the pseudogene TRBV3-2) and TRBJ1-1, with unresolved D. Trimming took 2 bases from V and 5 from J, leaving 6 bases between them. In germline, CDR1 is LGHDT, CDR2 YNNKEL (reference sequence). This CDR3 is built from 12 residues. DNA for the CDR3: TGTGCCAGCAGCCAAAGGCCTACTGAAGCTTTCTTT. Protein product: CASSQRPTEAFF.

As for this clone: Compared with germline, one end of the junction differs, possibly owing to a read error. The gene calls are TRBV13 and TRBJ2-2; D possibly corresponds to TRBD2 (6 bases). CDR1 and CDR2 from the germline V gene are PRHDT and FYEKMQ (reference sequence). This CDR3 region has 13 residues. The CDR3 reads CASSLGAGVAVFF. CDR3 coding DNA: TGTGCCAGCAGCCTAGGGGCCGGGGTAGCGGTGTTTTTT.

The chain employs TRBV27 and TRBJ2-2, with TRBD2 matching 8 bases. In germline, CDR1 is MNHEY, CDR2 SMNVEV (reference sequence). Trimming took 3 bases from V and 5 from J; bases not matched to a gene: 5. CDR3 length: 15 amino acids. CDR3 bases: TGTGCCAGCAGTTTTGGGGCGGGGGGAACCGGGGAGCTGTTTTTT. Residues: CASSFGAGGTGELFF.

Only a few counts were recorded for this clone. The chain joins TRBV27 to TRBJ2-7, with TRBD2 identical over 9 bases. V lost 3 bases, J lost 9 bases, and 6 bases stayed unmatched. This CDR3 contains 13 residues. Germline lookup yields CDR1 MNHEY and CDR2 SMNVEV (reference sequence). CDR3 loop: CASSFGLASGQYF. CDR3 nucleotide sequence: TGTGCCAGCAGTTTCGGACTAGCGAGCGGGCAGTACTTC.

The rearrangement links TRBV5-1 to TRBJ2-3, with D possibly being TRBD2 (6 bases). V lost 4 bases, J lost 8 bases, and 14 bases lay in between. The CDR3 covers 13 residues. Germline CDR1 is SGHRS and CDR2 is YFSETQ. The CDR3 coding sequence is TGCGCCAGCAGCCACGGGGAACTAGCTACGCAGTATTTT. Amino acid sequence: CASSHGELATQYF.

The rearrangement joins TRBV4-1 to TRBJ1-3; TRBD1 matches 8 bases. Germline V gene lookup returns CDR1 MGHRA and CDR2 YSYEKL. This CDR3 region has 16 residues. The trim removed 4 bases at V and 4 bases at J, leaving 9 bases unmatched. The CDR3 nucleotides read TGCGCCAGCAGCCCCCGGACAGGGAACTACGGAAACACCATATATTTT. Translation gives CASSPRTGNYGNTIYF.

This chain uses TRBV11-3 with TRBJ1-6; 12 bases are shared with TRBD1. The J segment lost 1 base and the V segment lost 1 base, leaving 2 bases of the junction unmatched. Looked up from germline, CDR1 is SGHNT and CDR2 is YENEEA. CDR3 length equals 18 residues. The CDR3 loop is CASSLGDRGHSYNSPLHF. The CDR3 DNA reads TGTGCCAGCAGCTTAGGGGACAGGGGGCATTCCTATAATTCACCCCTCCACTTT.

The chain uses TRBV5-1 and TRBJ2-4, with 13 positions matching TRBD2. The CDR3 is 16 amino acids. Germline V lookup: CDR1 SGHRS, CDR2 YFSETQ. The junction had 9 bases not matched to a gene; V was cut back by 4 bases and J by 8 bases. The CDR3, as DNA: TGCGCCAGCAGCATTGGACTAGCGGGAGATTCGCACATTCAGTACTTC. Translating it yields CASSIGLAGDSHIQYF.

The DNA for the CDR3 is TGTGCCAGCAGCCCCCGGGGACAGACTACCTCTGGAAACACCATATATTTT. Amino acids: CASSPRGQTTSGNTIYF. V is TRBV7-8 and J is TRBJ1-3; TRBD1 aligns across 7 bases. The CDR3 runs 17 residues. Trimming took 5 bases from V and 0 from J; bases not matched to a gene: 10. CDR1 SGHVS and CDR2 FQNEAQ come from the germline V gene. The entire variable domain, with the rest obtained from reference TRBV7-8 and TRBJ1-3, is as follows: GAGVSQSPRYKVAKRGQDVALRCDPISGHVSLFWYQQALGQGPEFLTYFQNEAQLDKSGLPSDRFFAERPEGSVSTLKIQRTQQEDSAVYLCASSPRGQTTSGNTIYFGEGSWLTVV.

This clone appeared once. This rearrangement joins TRBV14 to TRBJ2-3; D is ambiguous. CDR1 and CDR2 from the germline V gene are SGHDN and FVKESK. V was clipped by 0 bases and J by 1 base, with 8 bases between them. The CDR3 is 15 amino acids. The CDR3 DNA reads TGTGCCAGCAGCCAAGAGTTACGAGGCACAGATACGCAGTATTTT. Protein product: CASSQELRGTDTQYF.

This rearrangement joins TRBV10-2 to TRBJ1-4; D is perhaps TRBD1 (5 bases). The CDR3 is 17 residues long. Germline V gives CDR1 WSHSY, CDR2 SAAADI. With 4 bases removed from V and 6 bases from J, the gap between germline ends came to 21 bases. The chain's CDR3 is CASSGPPGRRGDEKLFF. CDR3 DNA sequence: TGCGCCAGCAGTGGGCCACCAGGGCGTCGAGGGGATGAAAAACTGTTTTTT.

The chain links TRBV19 to TRBJ1-5, with TRBD1 identical over 11 bases. This CDR3 region has 14 residues. Germline CDR1 and CDR2: LNHDA and SQIVND (reference sequence). V was clipped by 6 bases and J by 4 bases; unmatched bases: 2. The chain's CDR3 is CASRGTGGNQPQHF. The CDR3 region has the DNA TGTGCCAGTAGGGGGACAGGGGGAAATCAGCCCCAGCATTTT. Based on the CDR3 plus reference TRBV19 and TRBJ1-5, the full variable domain is DGGITQSPKYLFRKEGQNVTLSCEQNLNHDAMYWYRQDPGQGLRLIYYSQIVNDFQKGDIAEGYSVSREKKESFPLTVTSAQKNPTAFYLCASRGTGGNQPQHFGDGTRLSIL.

The DNA of the CDR3 is TGTGCCAGCAGCTCGGGAGCCTATAATTCACCCCTCCACTTT. Residues: CASSSGAYNSPLHF. The chain employs TRBV3-1 (or the pseudogene TRBV3-2) and TRBJ1-6; D is uncertain. With 5 bases removed from V and 2 bases from J, the gap between germline ends came to 7 bases. The CDR3 spans 14 residues. The germline V gene encodes CDR1 LGHDT and CDR2 YNNKEL (reference sequence).

The V call is TRBV5-1, the J call TRBJ1-1; D is undetermined. CDR1 and CDR2 (germline): SGHRS, YFSETQ. V dropped 2 bases and J dropped 4 bases, with 9 bases sitting between them. This CDR3 is 13 amino acids long. CDR3 nucleotide sequence: TGCGCCAGCAGCTTCGGACTGGGCACTGAAGCTTTCTTT. Amino acid sequence: CASSFGLGTEAFF. The full variable domain, rest sourced from reference TRBV5-1 and TRBJ1-1, is KAGVTQTPRYLIKTRGQQVTLSCSPISGHRSVSWYQQTPGQGLQFLFEYFSETQRNKGNFPGRFSGRQFSNSRSEMNVSTLELGDSALYLCASSFGLGTEAFFGQGTRLTVV.